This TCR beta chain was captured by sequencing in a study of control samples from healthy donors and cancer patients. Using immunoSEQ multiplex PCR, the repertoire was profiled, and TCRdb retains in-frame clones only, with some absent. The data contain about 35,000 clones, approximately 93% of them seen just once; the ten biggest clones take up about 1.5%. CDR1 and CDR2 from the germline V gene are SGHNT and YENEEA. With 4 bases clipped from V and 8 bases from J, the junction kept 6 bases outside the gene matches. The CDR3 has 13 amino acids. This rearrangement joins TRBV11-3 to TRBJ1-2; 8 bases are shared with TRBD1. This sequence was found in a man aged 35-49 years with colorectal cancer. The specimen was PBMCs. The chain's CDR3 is CASSSGQGGGYTF. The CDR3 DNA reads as TGTGCCAGCAGCTCCGGACAGGGAGGAGGCTACACCTTC.